This TCR beta chain was identified in a study of blood T cell repertoires in COVID-19. Up to 2 weeks before entering the study, exposed participants had met a COVID-19 case. This CDR3 is 12 amino acids long. Germline V CDR1 and CDR2: SGHAT, FQNNGV. V was clipped by 3 bases and J by 7 bases; unmatched bases: 2. Data came from immunoSEQ multiplex PCR; TCRdb stores just in-frame clones and leaves some out. The table includes under 400,000 clones, about 88% detected once. Points on this clone: The same CDR3 also results from other DNA sequences found in this sample.

The chain recombines TRBV11-2 with TRBJ1-1; 7 positions match TRBD1. The sample consisted of PBMCs or T cells enriched from blood (not recorded which). The clonotype comes from a woman in her twenties or thirties who had been exposed to COVID-19. The CDR3 DNA reads TGTGCCAGCAGCTTGGGGGACAGTGAAGCTTTCTTT. Encoded protein: CASSLGDSEAFF.